This TCR beta chain was sequenced for a study of blood T cell repertoires in COVID-19. Study as a whole: Samples taken during acute and convalescent COVID-19 were collected in the United States, Italy and Spain. Sources were T cells, B-cell-depleted T cells, or PBMCs; the material itself was cDNA or gDNA.

Seattle patient enrollment occurred during active infection, with longitudinal follow-up thereafter. The method was immunoSEQ multiplex PCR; TCRdb's version includes in-frame clones alone and lacks a portion of them. The sample yields roughly 150,000 clones, 90% to 95% seen once. Sequenced sample: peripheral blood. The sequence derives from a woman aged 55-70 years with COVID-19, enrolled during active disease.

The DNA of the CDR3 is TGTGCCAGCAGCTCCTCTTACACTAACTATGGCTACACCTTC. This encodes CASSSSYTNYGYTF. The chain has TRBV7-9 and TRBJ1-2; D uncertain. The CDR3 length is 14 residues. Germline CDR1 is SEHNR and CDR2 is FQNEAQ (reference sequence). V was shortened by 4 bases and J by 0 bases, with 9 bases between the two germline ends.